This entry features one T cell receptor (beta chain) sequence. Its antigen is as yet unknown. The CDR3 extends over 13 amino acids. The ends were cut back, 5 bases at V and 2 bases at J, with 10 bases in the middle. Germline V gene data show CDR1 as MNHEY and CDR2 as SVGAGI. The data are from a study of cytomegalovirus exposure and HLA in healthy donors. Study-level results: Across donors, presence/absence analyses took sequencing depth to be roughly uniform.

PCR primers comprised 60 Vbeta and 13 Jbeta primers. Clones were read by immunoSEQ multiplex PCR, and TCRdb kept only the in-frame ones, dropping some. This table holds 200,000 or so clones. The source is a boy aged 5-17 years in good health and CMV-seronegative. Source material: PBMCs. The chain combines TRBV6-5 with TRBJ2-7, with a weak D call TRBD1 (5 bases). The CDR3 DNA sequence: TGTGCCAGCAGTGACAGTCGAGCCTACGAGCAGTACTTC. Protein product: CASSDSRAYEQYF.